Presented here are 31 T cell receptor beta chains from one specimen sequenced in a study of blood T cell repertoires in COVID-19. Data came from immunoSEQ multiplex PCR; TCRdb stores just in-frame clones and leaves some out. The table lists around 190,000 clones, around 83% of them singletons. The sequenced sample consisted of peripheral blood. Every receptor here comes from a human donor in a cohort sampled during active COVID-19.

This chain's CDR3 is CASSFLESTDTQYF. CDR3 coding DNA: TGTGCCAGCAGCTTTTTAGAGAGCACAGATACGCAGTATTTT. The chain uses TRBV7-2 and TRBJ2-3; D call uncertain. V shed 3 bases and J shed 0 bases, with 7 bases lying between them. CDR1 is SGHTA, CDR2 FQGNSA, per germline. The CDR3 spans 14 residues. Filled out from reference TRBV7-2 and TRBJ2-3, the complete variable domain reads GAGVSQSPSNKVTEKGKDVELRCDPISGHTALYWYRQSLGQGLEFLIYFQGNSAPDKSGLPSDRFSAERTGGSVSTLTIQRTQQEDSAVYLCASSFLESTDTQYFGPGTRLTVL.

This clone was observed a few times. This sequence joins TRBV5-6 and TRBJ2-4; 7 bases agree with TRBD2. V gave up 3 bases and J gave up 4 bases; unmatched junction bases: 10. Germline-derived CDR1 and CDR2 are SGHDT and YYEEEE. The CDR3 is 16 amino acids. The chain's CDR3 is CASSSRGRDYKNIQYF. In DNA, the CDR3 is TGTGCCAGCAGCTCACGCGGCAGGGACTATAAAAACATTCAGTACTTC.

This chain uses TRBV5-8 with TRBJ2-7, with 10 bases fitting TRBD1. Germline V gene lookup returns CDR1 SGHTS and CDR2 YDEGEE. The CDR3 runs 15 residues. V shed 3 bases and J 4 bases; nucleotides not matched to a gene: 7. CDR3 residues: CASSWTGTGVYEQYF. Written as DNA, the CDR3 is TGTGCCAGCAGCTGGACCGGGACAGGGGTGTACGAGCAGTACTTC.

The chain couples TRBV6-5 to TRBJ2-7; tentative D call: TRBD1 (6 bases). Germline V gives CDR1 MNHEY, CDR2 SVGAGI. The germline V and J ends were trimmed by 2 bases and 1 base, with 9 bases remaining between them. The CDR3 extends over 14 amino acids. The CDR3 bases are TGTGCCAGCAGTTACGACAGGTTGTCCTACGAGCAGTACTTC. This gives the protein CASSYDRLSYEQYF.

J is TRBJ2-1 and V is TRBV2; tentatively, D is TRBD2 (6 bases). CDR1 is SNHLY, CDR2 FYNNEI, per germline. The V gene lost 8 bases and the J gene lost 1 base, with 9 bases spanning the gap. The CDR3 sequence is 13 residues long. CDR3 sequence reads: CASWGVSYNEQFF. The CDR3 region has the DNA TGTGCCAGCTGGGGGGTGTCCTACAATGAGCAGTTCTTC. The whole variable domain, remainder taken from reference TRBV2 and TRBJ2-1, is EPEVTQTPSHQVTQMGQEVILRCVPISNHLYFYWYRQILGQKVEFLVSFYNNEISEKSEIFDDQFSVERPDGSNFTLKIRSTKLEDSAMYFCASWGVSYNEQFFGPGTRLTVL.

In its sample, this clone was seen once. The V call is TRBV9, the J call TRBJ1-2, with 7 positions matching TRBD1. CDR1 is SGDLS and CDR2 is YYNGEE in the germline V gene. J gave up 3 bases and V 3 bases, and 11 bases lay outside the gene matches. CDR3 length: 16 residues. CDR3 sequence reads: CASSAGGDRKHYGYTF. CDR3 DNA sequence: TGTGCCAGCAGCGCCGGTGGGGACAGAAAACACTATGGCTACACCTTC.

This clone has only a few counts. This chain links TRBV7-9 with TRBJ2-1; D is undetermined. Trimming pared 2 bases from V and 9 bases from J, leaving 8 bases between. CDR3 size: 12 residues. Germline CDR1 reads SEHNR; CDR2 reads FQNEAQ (reference sequence). DNA of the CDR3: TGTGCCAGCAGCTTAAGCCTCCCTGAGCAGTTCTTC. Translation gives CASSLSLPEQFF.

The rearrangement uses TRBV5-5 and TRBJ1-1; possibly TRBD1 for D (6 bases). The germline CDR1 and CDR2 sequences are SGHKS and YYEKEE (reference sequence). The CDR3 contains 19 residues. The V end was cut by 1 base, the J end by 0 bases, with 22 bases between. CDR3 residues: CASSLRGWTATIMNTEAFF. CDR3 coding DNA: TGTGCCAGCAGCTTGAGGGGATGGACAGCCACTATCATGAACACTGAAGCTTTCTTT. The variable domain in full, with the rest retrieved from reference TRBV5-5 and TRBJ1-1, is DAGVTQSPTHLIKTRGQQVTLRCSPISGHKSVSWYQQVLGQGPQFIFQYYEKEERGRGNFPDRFSARQFPNYSSELNVNALLLGDSALYLCASSLRGWTATIMNTEAFFGQGTRLTVV.

The V gene is TRBV28, the J gene TRBJ2-6, with D perhaps matching TRBD1 (5 bases). CDR3 length: 19 residues. The V and J ends lost 3 bases and 1 base respectively, with 19 bases between them. The germline V gene encodes CDR1 MDHEN and CDR2 SYDVKM. CDR3 nucleotides: TGTGCCAGCAGTTTTCCCCCCACGACAGTTACATCTGGGGCCAACGTCCTGACTTTC. Translating gives CASSFPPTTVTSGANVLTF.

The chain is built from TRBV7-6 and TRBJ1-3; the D gene is possibly TRBD1 (5 bases). The CDR3 has 17 amino acids. Germline CDR1 and CDR2: SGHVS and FNYEAQ. Between the trimmed V and J ends, which lost 2 bases and 0 bases, there was a span of 14 bases. For the CDR3, the DNA is TGTGCCAGCAGCTTATTAACAGGCCCTAGCTCTGGAAACACCATATATTTT. It translates to CASSLLTGPSSGNTIYF.

The table lists this clone with a count of one. This chain uses TRBV19 with TRBJ1-1; 8 positions agree with TRBD1. Trimming removed 3 bases from V and 4 bases from J; junction bases left unmatched: 10. Germline loops: CDR1 LNHDA, CDR2 SQIVND (reference sequence). The CDR3 sequence is 16 residues long. CDR3 bases: TGTGCCAGTAGTATGAGATGGACAGGGTCGGTCACTGAAGCTTTCTTT. Protein: CASSMRWTGSVTEAFF.

The genes are TRBV27 and TRBJ2-3, with 10 bases that match TRBD2. The CDR3 is made up of 16 amino acids. Germline V CDR1 and CDR2: MNHEY, SMNVEV (reference sequence). V shed 8 bases, J shed 4 bases, and the junction held 12 bases outside the gene matches. The CDR3 DNA is TGTGCCAGCCGGTTGTTAGCGGGAGGTAATGCAGATACGCAGTATTTT. It codes for CASRLLAGGNADTQYF.

The chain employs TRBV6-2 or TRBV6-3 and TRBJ1-5; 11 positions match TRBD1. Germline lookup yields CDR1 MNHEY and CDR2 SVGEGT. The CDR3 has 16 amino acids. The V and J ends lost 0 bases and 9 bases, in that order; junction bases with no gene match: 7. CDR3: CASSYSRTGGKGPQHF. In nucleotides, the CDR3 is TGTGCCAGCAGTTACTCCAGGACAGGGGGCAAGGGGCCCCAGCATTTT.

For the CDR3, the DNA is TGTGCCAGCAGCACAGGGACTAGGCTCGTCCACGAGCAGTACTTC. Amino acid sequence: CASSTGTRLVHEQYF. V usage is TRBV5-4 and J usage is TRBJ2-7, with 8 bases fitting TRBD2. Germline CDR1 reads SGHNT; CDR2 reads YYREEE (reference sequence). J was trimmed by 5 bases and V by 4 bases; bases with no gene match: 11. This CDR3 spans 15 amino acids.

In this sample, this clone turned up once. The V and J genes are TRBV6-5 and TRBJ2-4; 11 bases line up with TRBD2. Germline loops: CDR1 MNHEY, CDR2 SVGAGI. Germline trimming cut 6 bases from V and 12 bases from J; bases unmatched to any gene: 7. This CDR3 is 13 amino acids long. The CDR3 nucleotides are TGTGCCAGCAGCACCGGGACTAGCGGTCATCAGTACTTC. Translating gives CASSTGTSGHQYF.

This chain connects TRBV3-1 (or the pseudogene TRBV3-2) to TRBJ2-7; 8 bases align to TRBD1. Per the germline V gene, CDR1 is LGHDT and CDR2 is YNNKEL (reference sequence). Trimming took 1 base from V and 3 from J; bases not matched to a gene: 5. The CDR3 is 15 amino acids. The CDR3: CASSQGYRGYYEQYF. Here the CDR3 DNA reads TGTGCCAGCAGCCAAGGCTACAGGGGGTACTACGAGCAGTACTTC.

The genes are TRBV6-5 and TRBJ1-6; 10 nucleotides line up with TRBD1. CDR3 length equals 15 residues. The junction had 7 bases not matched to a gene; V was cut back by 5 bases and J by 9 bases. Germline CDR1 and CDR2: MNHEY and SVGAGI. This CDR3 reads CASSQDRGMVSPLHF. CDR3 DNA: TGTGCCAGCAGTCAGGACAGGGGGATGGTTTCACCCCTCCACTTT.

In its sample, this clone was seen a few times. This may arise from a read error, as a much more abundant clone is one base away. This chain links TRBV5-8 with TRBJ2-5, with TRBD1 matching 7 bases. Looked up from germline, CDR1 is SGHTS and CDR2 is YDEGEE. The CDR3 runs 13 residues. V gave up 4 bases and J gave up 5 bases; unmatched junction bases: 5. This chain's CDR3 is CASSRDRGETQYF. CDR3 nucleotide sequence: TGTGCCAGCAGCCGGGACAGAGGGGAGACCCAGTACTTC.

The chain is built from TRBV4-2 and TRBJ2-1; 9 nucleotides agree with TRBD2. Germline CDR1 is LGHNA and CDR2 is YNFKEQ. The V and J ends lost 0 bases and 3 bases, in that order; junction bases with no gene match: 15. This CDR3 has 20 residues. Here the CDR3 reads CASSQEMAGGRFGFYNEQFF. The CDR3 nucleotides are TGTGCCAGCAGCCAAGAGATGGCGGGAGGGCGGTTCGGGTTCTACAATGAGCAGTTCTTC.

The chain couples TRBV9 to TRBJ1-4, with 8 bases aligning to TRBD1. This CDR3 comprises 15 residues. Germline values: CDR1 SGDLS, CDR2 YYNGEE. The junction had 7 bases not matched to a gene; V was cut back by 2 bases and J by 7 bases. DNA of the CDR3: TGTGCCAGCAGCGTGGAGACAGGGGAAGGTGAAAAACTGTTTTTT. Encoded protein: CASSVETGEGEKLFF.

This chain joins TRBV28 and TRBJ1-1; no firm D call. The germline V gene has CDR1 MDHEN and CDR2 SYDVKM. The CDR3 contains 13 residues. V shed 3 bases and J shed 7 bases, with 12 bases lying between them. The CDR3 sequence: CASSFGGRDEAFF. DNA of the CDR3: TGTGCCAGCAGTTTTGGAGGACGAGATGAAGCTTTCTTT.

This rearrangement joins TRBV19 to TRBJ2-7, with TRBD1 matching 9 bases. CDR1 LNHDA and CDR2 SQIVND come from the germline V gene (reference sequence). This CDR3 comprises 18 residues. Trimming removed 4 bases from V and 6 bases from J; junction bases left unmatched: 19. CDR3 residues: CASSTLRAGTGKIGEQYF. The CDR3 DNA follows: TGTGCCAGTAGTACTTTAAGGGCCGGGACAGGGAAGATCGGCGAGCAGTACTTC.

This clone has just one count. The chain employs TRBV19 and TRBJ1-5, with D perhaps matching TRBD1 (6 bases). Germline values: CDR1 LNHDA, CDR2 SQIVND (reference sequence). The CDR3 has 13 residues. With 3 bases removed from V and 9 bases from J, the gap between germline ends came to 12 bases. The CDR3 DNA reads TGTGCCAGTAGTATGGGGGGGCTTGGGCCCCAGCATTTT. This translates into CASSMGGLGPQHF.

The chain carries TRBV4-1 and TRBJ1-2; no clear D gene. Trimming shortened V by 1 base and J by 3 bases, and 6 bases separated the two germline ends. The CDR3 covers 13 residues. Germline V lookup: CDR1 MGHRA, CDR2 YSYEKL. CDR3 bases: TGCGCCAGCAGCCAAGTGTCCTACTATGGCTACACCTTC. Translation gives CASSQVSYYGYTF.

This rearrangement joins TRBV28 to TRBJ2-7; perhaps TRBD1 as D (6 bases). Trimming shortened V by 6 bases and J by 5 bases, and 11 bases separated the two germline ends. CDR1 MDHEN and CDR2 SYDVKM come from the germline V gene. This CDR3 has 12 amino acids. The CDR3 loop is CASSKDSHEQYF. DNA of the CDR3: TGTGCCAGCAGCAAGGACAGCCACGAGCAGTACTTC.

This clone came up a few times. The chain joins TRBV18 to TRBJ2-2; 7 bases match TRBD1. V gave up 2 bases and J gave up 6 bases; unmatched junction bases: 9. The CDR3 covers 16 residues. Germline values: CDR1 KGHSH, CDR2 LQKENI. The CDR3 region is CASSPGGQEGSGELFF. The CDR3 DNA follows: TGTGCCAGCTCACCAGGCGGACAGGAAGGGTCCGGGGAGCTGTTTTTT. Based on the CDR3 plus reference TRBV18 and TRBJ2-2, the full variable domain is NAGVMQNPRHLVRRRGQEARLRCSPMKGHSHVYWYRQLPEEGLKFMVYLQKENIIDESGMPKERFSAEFPKEGPSILRIQQVVRGDSAAYFCASSPGGQEGSGELFFGEGSRLTVL.

In this sample, this clone turned up a few times. The rearrangement uses TRBV27 and TRBJ1-5; 11 bases are shared with TRBD1. The CDR3 loop spans 17 amino acids. V shed 4 bases and J 3 bases; nucleotides not matched to a gene: 8. Looked up from germline, CDR1 is MNHEY and CDR2 is SMNVEV (reference sequence). CDR3 amino acids: CASSSSGTGGNNQPQHF. The CDR3 DNA follows: TGTGCCAGCAGTTCCTCCGGGACAGGGGGTAACAATCAGCCCCAGCATTTT.

The V gene is TRBV5-8, the J gene TRBJ2-7, with a weak D call TRBD2 (6 bases). Germline V gives CDR1 SGHTS, CDR2 YDEGEE. V dropped 1 base and J dropped 0 bases, with 14 bases sitting between them. The CDR3 has 16 amino acids. The CDR3 DNA reads TGTGCCAGCAGCTTGACCACCGGGACTTTCTCCTACGAGCAGTACTTC. Translation gives CASSLTTGTFSYEQYF.

The V and J genes are TRBV19 and TRBJ2-4; TRBD1 matches 8 bases. The CDR3 loop spans 11 amino acids. V shed 4 bases, J shed 14 bases, and the junction held 4 bases outside the gene matches. CDR1 and CDR2 (germline): LNHDA, SQIVND (reference sequence). In nucleotides, the CDR3 is TGTGCCAGTAGTAGACAGGGGACGGAGTACTTC. It specifies CASSRQGTEYF.

The chain employs TRBV2 and TRBJ2-6; the D gene is possibly TRBD1 (5 bases). Germline values: CDR1 SNHLY, CDR2 FYNNEI. CDR3 size: 17 residues. Trimming pared 7 bases from V and 0 bases from J, leaving 16 bases between. CDR3 nucleotides: TGTGCCAGCATAATCGACAGAGTAAGCTCTGGGGCCAACGTCCTGACTTTC. Translating gives CASIIDRVSSGANVLTF.

The genes are TRBV12-5 and TRBJ2-1; D is possibly TRBD1 (5 bases). CDR1 LGHNT and CDR2 FRNRAP come from the germline V gene. V was pared by 5 bases and J by 3 bases, with 17 bases between. There are 16 residues in the CDR3. CDR3 sequence: CASGVPTAAHYNEQFF. Here the CDR3 DNA reads TGTGCTAGTGGTGTGCCGACAGCAGCCCACTACAATGAGCAGTTCTTC.